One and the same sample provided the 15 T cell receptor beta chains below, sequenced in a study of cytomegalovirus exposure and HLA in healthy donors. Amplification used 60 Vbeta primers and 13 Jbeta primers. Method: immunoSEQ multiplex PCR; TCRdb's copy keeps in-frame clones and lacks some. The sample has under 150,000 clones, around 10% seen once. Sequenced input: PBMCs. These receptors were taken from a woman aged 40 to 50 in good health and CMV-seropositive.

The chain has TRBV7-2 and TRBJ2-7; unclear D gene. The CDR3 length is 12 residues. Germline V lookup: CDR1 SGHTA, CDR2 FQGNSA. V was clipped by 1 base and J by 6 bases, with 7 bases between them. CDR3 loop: CASSLGRVEQYF. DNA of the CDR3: TGTGCCAGCAGCTTAGGCCGGGTCGAGCAGTACTTC.

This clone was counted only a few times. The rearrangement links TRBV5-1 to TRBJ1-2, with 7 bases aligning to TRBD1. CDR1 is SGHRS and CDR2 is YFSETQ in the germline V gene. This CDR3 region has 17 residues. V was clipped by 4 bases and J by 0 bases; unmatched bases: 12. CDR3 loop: CASSPFDRDLANYGYTF. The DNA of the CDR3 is TGCGCCAGCAGCCCTTTCGACAGGGACCTAGCTAACTATGGCTACACCTTC.

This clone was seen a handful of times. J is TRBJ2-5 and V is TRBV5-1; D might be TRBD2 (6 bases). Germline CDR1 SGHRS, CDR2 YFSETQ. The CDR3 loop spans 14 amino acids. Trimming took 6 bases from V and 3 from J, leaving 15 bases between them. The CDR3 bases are TGCGCCAGCACGTACGGGGGTGGGGAAGAGACCCAGTACTTC. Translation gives CASTYGGGEETQYF.

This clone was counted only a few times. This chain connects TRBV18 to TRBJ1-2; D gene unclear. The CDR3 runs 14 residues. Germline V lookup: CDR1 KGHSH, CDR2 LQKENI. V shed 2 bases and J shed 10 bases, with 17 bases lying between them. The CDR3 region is CASSPSTGLSDYTF. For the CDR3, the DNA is TGTGCCAGCTCACCATCGACGGGGTTGAGTGACTACACCTTC.

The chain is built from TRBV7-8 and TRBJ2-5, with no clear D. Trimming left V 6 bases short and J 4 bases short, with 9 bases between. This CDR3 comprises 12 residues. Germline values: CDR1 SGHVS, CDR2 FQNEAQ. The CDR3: CASSPAGETQYF. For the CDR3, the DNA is TGTGCCAGCAGTCCCGCAGGAGAGACCCAGTACTTC. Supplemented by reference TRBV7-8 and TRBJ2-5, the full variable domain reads GAGVSQSPRYKVAKRGQDVALRCDPISGHVSLFWYQQALGQGPEFLTYFQNEAQLDKSGLPSDRFFAERPEGSVSTLKIQRTQQEDSAVYLCASSPAGETQYFGPGTRLLVL.

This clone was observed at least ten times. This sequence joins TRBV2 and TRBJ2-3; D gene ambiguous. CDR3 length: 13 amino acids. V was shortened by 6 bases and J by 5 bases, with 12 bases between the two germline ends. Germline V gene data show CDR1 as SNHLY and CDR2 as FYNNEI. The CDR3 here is CASSPYLGDTQYF. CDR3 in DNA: TGTGCCAGCAGCCCTTACCTAGGAGATACGCAGTATTTT.

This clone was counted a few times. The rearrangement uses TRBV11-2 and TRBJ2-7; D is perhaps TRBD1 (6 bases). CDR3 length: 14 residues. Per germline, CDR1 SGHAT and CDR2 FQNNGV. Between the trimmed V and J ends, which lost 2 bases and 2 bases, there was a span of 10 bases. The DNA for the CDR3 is TGTGCCAGCAGCTTAAACAGGGTCCCCTACGAGCAGTACTTC. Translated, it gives CASSLNRVPYEQYF.

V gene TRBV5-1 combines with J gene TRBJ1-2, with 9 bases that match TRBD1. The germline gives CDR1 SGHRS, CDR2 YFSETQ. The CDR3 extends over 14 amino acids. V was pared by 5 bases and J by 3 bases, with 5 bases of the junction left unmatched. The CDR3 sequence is CASSAGDRDYGYTF. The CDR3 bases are TGCGCCAGCAGTGCCGGGGACAGGGACTATGGCTACACCTTC.

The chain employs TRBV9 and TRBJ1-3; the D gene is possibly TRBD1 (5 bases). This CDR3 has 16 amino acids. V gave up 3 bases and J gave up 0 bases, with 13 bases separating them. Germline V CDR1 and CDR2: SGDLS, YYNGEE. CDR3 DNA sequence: TGTGCCAGCAGCGCGGACATACGAGGCTCTGGAAACACCATATATTTT. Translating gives CASSADIRGSGNTIYF.

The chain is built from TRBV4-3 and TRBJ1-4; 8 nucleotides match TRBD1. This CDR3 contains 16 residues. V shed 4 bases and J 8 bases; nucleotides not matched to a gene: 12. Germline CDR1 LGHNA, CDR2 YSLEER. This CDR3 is CASSLETGEAGEKLFF. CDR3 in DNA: TGCGCCAGCAGCCTTGAGACAGGGGAGGCAGGAGAAAAACTGTTTTTT.

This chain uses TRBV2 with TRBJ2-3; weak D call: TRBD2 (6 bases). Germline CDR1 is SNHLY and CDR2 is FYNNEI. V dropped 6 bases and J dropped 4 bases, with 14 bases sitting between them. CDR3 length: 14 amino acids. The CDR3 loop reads CASRGGLGADTQYF. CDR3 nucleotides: TGTGCCAGCAGGGGAGGCCTTGGCGCAGATACGCAGTATTTT.

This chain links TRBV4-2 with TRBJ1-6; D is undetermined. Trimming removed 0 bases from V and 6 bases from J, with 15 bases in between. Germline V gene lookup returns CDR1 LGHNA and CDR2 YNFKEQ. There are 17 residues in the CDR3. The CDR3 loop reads CASSQDSSPILNSPLHF. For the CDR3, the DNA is TGTGCCAGCAGCCAAGATTCGAGCCCGATCCTTAATTCACCCCTCCACTTT.

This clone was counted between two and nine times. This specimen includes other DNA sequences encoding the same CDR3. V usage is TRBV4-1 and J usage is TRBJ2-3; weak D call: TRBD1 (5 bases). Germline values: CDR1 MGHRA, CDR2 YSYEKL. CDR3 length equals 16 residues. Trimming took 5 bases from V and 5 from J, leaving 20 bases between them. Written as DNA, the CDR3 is TGCGCCAGCAGCAGAACGCAGGGATTACGAGGAGATACGCAGTATTTT. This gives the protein CASSRTQGLRGDTQYF.

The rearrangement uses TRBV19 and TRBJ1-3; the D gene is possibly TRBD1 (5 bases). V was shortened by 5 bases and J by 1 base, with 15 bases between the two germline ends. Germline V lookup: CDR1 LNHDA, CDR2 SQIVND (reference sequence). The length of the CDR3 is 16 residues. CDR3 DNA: TGTGCCAGTAGTGGGGGGACGGCCCCATCTGGAAACACCATATATTTT. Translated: CASSGGTAPSGNTIYF.

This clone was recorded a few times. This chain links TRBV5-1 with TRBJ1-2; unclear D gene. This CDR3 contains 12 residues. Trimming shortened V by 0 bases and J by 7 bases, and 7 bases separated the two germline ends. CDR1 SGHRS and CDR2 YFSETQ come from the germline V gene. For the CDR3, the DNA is TGCGCCAGCAGCTTGGTCGGAGGTGGCTACACCTTC. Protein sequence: CASSLVGGGYTF.